These T cell receptor beta chains were read from a single sample in a study of human T cells and chemical hapten exposure. TCRdb used MiXCR to reprocess the RACE reads, holding one entry per CDR3 protein. The sample consists of about 14,000 distinct CDR3 sequences, around 17% of them appearing once. Sequencing used whole blood, obtained in connection with sensitization to the hapten diphenylcyclopropenone (DPC). Receptor source: a young woman with alopecia areata. Some clones in this sample may be carry-over from other donors' samples. CDR3s include the opening cysteine and the closing phenylalanine or tryptophan. D genes are given only for firm matches. Not every row has a clone size; where given, it reads once, few, many or a size class.

V gene	J gene	clone size	D gene	CDR3 DNA	CDR3 protein
TRBV6-2/TRBV6-3	TRBJ2-3	medium-sized	-	TGTGCCAGCAGTTACTCAGAAGCATCAGATACGCAGTATTTT	CASSYSEASDTQYF
TRBV29-1	TRBJ2-3	-	-	TGCAGCGTTGAAGGGCAGCTAAACACAGATACGCAGTATTTT	CSVEGQLNTDTQYF
TRBV29-1	TRBJ1-1	few	-	TGCAGCGCTCCACCTGAAGCTTTCTTT	CSAPPEAFF
TRBV6-4	TRBJ1-6	medium-sized	-	TGTGCCACCCGCACCGGGACAACTCTTTATAATTCACCCCTCCACTTT	CATRTGTTLYNSPLHF
TRBV20-1	TRBJ1-5	-	-	TGCAGTGCTTCCCGGGACGGTAGCAATCAGCCCCAGCATTTT	CSASRDGSNQPQHF
TRBV29-1	TRBJ1-1	medium-sized	-	TGCAGCGGAGGACGGAAGAACACTGAAGCTTTCTTT	CSGGRKNTEAFF
TRBV25-1	TRBJ2-5	many	TRBD1	TGTGCCAGCAGTGAATCATACCGGGACAGGGGCCAAGAGACCCAGTACTTC	CASSESYRDRGQETQYF
TRBV5-6	TRBJ1-3	many	-	TGTGCCAGCAGCTTTTCGGCCCTCGGAAACACCATATATTTT	CASSFSALGNTIYF
TRBV7-2	TRBJ2-7	-	TRBD2	TGTGCCAGCAGCTTAGTGCCGGGGGGGCACGAGTACGAGCAGTACTTC	CASSLVPGGHEYEQYF
TRBV20-1	TRBJ2-4	-	-	TGCAGTGCGGACGGGTCCCAGGGTCGAGGGGCCAAAAACATTCAGTACTTC	CSADGSQGRGAKNIQYF
TRBV20-1	TRBJ1-6	medium-sized	TRBD1	TGCAGTGCTAGCCGACGACAGGGTATCTCCTATAATTCACCCCTCCACTTT	CSASRRQGISYNSPLHF
TRBV12-3/TRBV12-4	TRBJ2-2	many	TRBD1	TGTGCCAGAGATTCCGGGACAGGGTCGCGAAACACCGGGGAGCTGTTTTTT	CARDSGTGSRNTGELFF
TRBV12-5	TRBJ1-1	medium-sized	-	TGTGCTAGTGGTTTGGTACTGGGGGGCTTGAACACTGAAGCTTTCTTT	CASGLVLGGLNTEAFF
TRBV6-5	TRBJ2-2	many	-	TGTGCCAGCAGCTTCATTTGGGTCGGCGGGGAGCTGTTTTTT	CASSFIWVGGELFF
TRBV4-2	TRBJ1-2	medium-sized	-	TGTGCCAGCAGCCAAGATCGGGGCTACACCTTC	CASSQDRGYTF
TRBV19	TRBJ2-7	-	-	TGTGCCAGTAGTATCGGGAAGGGCGAGCAGTACTTC	CASSIGKGEQYF
TRBV10-3	TRBJ1-1	many	-	TGTGCCATCAGTGAGTCAATGGTTCGAACTGAAGCTTTCTTT	CAISESMVRTEAFF
TRBV28	TRBJ2-3	-	-	TGTGCCAGCAGAGGGATCATGTGGGGCACAGATACGCAGTATTTT	CASRGIMWGTDTQYF